This T cell receptor beta chain was captured in a study of cytotoxic CD8 clonotypes in ibrutinib-treated CLL. As for the study in general: Among responders, around 24 were partial and 2 complete; after median 68 months, around 14 stayed remitted and approximately 12 progressed.

The V end was cut by 3 bases, the J end by 2 bases, with 11 bases between. The CDR3 has 14 residues. Looked up from germline, CDR1 is SQVTM and CDR2 is ANQGSEA. For this clone: What it binds is not known.

Method: immunoSEQ multiplex PCR; TCRdb's copy keeps in-frame clones and lacks some. The sample shows more than 200,000 clones, roughly 70% of them seen only once. General observations from the study: Public clonotypes occurred uncommonly; on treatment, they contracted or remained stable.

The input for sequencing was PBMCs, taken after 24 months of ibrutinib treatment. This chain connects TRBV29-1 to TRBJ2-1; a possible D gene is TRBD2 (5 bases). This TCR was sampled from a human donor with chronic lymphocytic leukemia. The CDR3 is CSVEGDFPYNEQFF. The DNA of the CDR3 is TGCAGCGTTGAGGGAGACTTTCCCTACAATGAGCAGTTCTTC.